These T cell receptor beta chains were read from a single sample in a study of T cell responses to AZD1222 COVID-19 vaccine. The data were produced by immunoSEQ multiplex PCR, yet TCRdb's version contains in-frame clones alone and is incomplete. The table lists 150,000 to 200,000 clones, 85% to 90% of them singletons. Here the sequenced sample was peripheral blood, taken on day 0 of MenACWY control vaccination. These receptors came from an adult in good health. Each CDR3 is given with its conserved first and last residue. Each record gives: D gene, J gene, clone size, V gene, CDR3 protein, CDR3 DNA. D genes are given only for firm matches. Clone size, where shown, is once, few, many, or a class for clones that have expanded.

D gene: TRBD2
J gene: TRBJ2-7
clone size: once
V gene: TRBV5-1
CDR3 protein: CASRFGLAGGPYEQYF
CDR3 DNA: TGCGCCAGCAGATTCGGACTAGCGGGAGGGCCCTACGAGCAGTACTTC

D gene: NA
J gene: TRBJ2-3
clone size: NA
V gene: TRBV7-9
CDR3 protein: CASRRDWGSDTQYF
CDR3 DNA: TGTGCCAGCAGACGGGACTGGGGATCGGATACGCAGTATTTT

D gene: NA
J gene: TRBJ1-1
clone size: NA
V gene: TRBV5-6
CDR3 protein: CASSLTGVGTEAFF
CDR3 DNA: TGTGCCAGCAGCCTAACAGGAGTTGGGACTGAAGCTTTCTTT

D gene: TRBD2
J gene: TRBJ2-7
clone size: NA
V gene: TRBV6-5
CDR3 protein: CASTLIGGFFYEQYF
CDR3 DNA: TGTGCCAGCACCCTAATCGGGGGGTTCTTCTACGAGCAGTACTTC

D gene: NA
J gene: TRBJ2-1
clone size: NA
V gene: TRBV6-5
CDR3 protein: CASSLVPRGYNEQFF
CDR3 DNA: TGTGCCAGCAGTTTGGTCCCCAGGGGTTACAATGAGCAGTTCTTC

D gene: TRBD2
J gene: TRBJ2-1
clone size: NA
V gene: TRBV30
CDR3 protein: CASQSGSARNEQFF
CDR3 DNA: TGTGCCTCACAGAGCGGGAGTGCTAGGAATGAGCAGTTCTTC

D gene: NA
J gene: TRBJ2-2
clone size: NA
V gene: TRBV19
CDR3 protein: CASSIGSPTGELFF
CDR3 DNA: TGTGCCAGTAGTATCGGTAGCCCCACCGGGGAGCTGTTTTTT

D gene: NA
J gene: TRBJ2-5
clone size: NA
V gene: TRBV21-1
CDR3 protein: CASSRGLSEETQYF
CDR3 DNA: TGTGCCAGCAGCAGGGGGCTCTCAGAAGAGACCCAGTACTTC

D gene: TRBD1
J gene: TRBJ1-5
clone size: NA
V gene: TRBV7-3
CDR3 protein: CARSTTGIDSNQPQHF
CDR3 DNA: TGTGCCAGATCTACGACAGGGATAGATAGCAATCAGCCCCAGCATTTT

D gene: TRBD1
J gene: TRBJ1-2
clone size: NA
V gene: TRBV11-2
CDR3 protein: CASSLVAPGQGGYTF
CDR3 DNA: TGTGCCAGCAGCTTAGTCGCCCCGGGACAGGGTGGCTACACCTTC

D gene: TRBD1
J gene: TRBJ2-5
clone size: NA
V gene: TRBV6-5
CDR3 protein: CASSYRQGGETQYF
CDR3 DNA: TGTGCCAGCAGTTACCGACAGGGGGGAGAGACCCAGTACTTC

D gene: TRBD2
J gene: TRBJ2-7
clone size: NA
V gene: TRBV4-3
CDR3 protein: CASSQEPGGSYEQYF
CDR3 DNA: TGCGCCAGCAGCCAAGAGCCGGGGGGCTCCTACGAGCAGTACTTC

D gene: NA
J gene: TRBJ1-1
clone size: NA
V gene: TRBV12-3/TRBV12-4
CDR3 protein: CASNPRGGTEAFF
CDR3 DNA: TGTGCCAGCAACCCACGGGGGGGGACTGAAGCTTTCTTT

D gene: NA
J gene: TRBJ2-7
clone size: NA
V gene: TRBV7-6
CDR3 protein: CASSLVEGSYEQYF
CDR3 DNA: TGTGCCAGCAGCTTAGTGGAGGGCTCCTACGAGCAGTACTTC

D gene: NA
J gene: TRBJ1-2
clone size: NA
V gene: TRBV6-5
CDR3 protein: CASSKPGRGYGYTF
CDR3 DNA: TGTGCCAGCAGTAAACCGGGACGAGGCTATGGCTACACCTTC

D gene: NA
J gene: TRBJ2-3
clone size: NA
V gene: TRBV7-2
CDR3 protein: CASSPGRSTDTQYF
CDR3 DNA: TGTGCCAGCAGCCCAGGGAGGAGCACAGATACGCAGTATTTT

D gene: NA
J gene: TRBJ1-1
clone size: NA
V gene: TRBV30
CDR3 protein: CAWSVNRRTEAFF
CDR3 DNA: TGTGCCTGGAGTGTTAACCGGAGGACTGAAGCTTTCTTT

D gene: NA
J gene: TRBJ2-4
clone size: NA
V gene: TRBV11-2
CDR3 protein: CASRERGGQNIQYF
CDR3 DNA: TGTGCCAGCAGGGAAAGGGGGGGGCAGAACATTCAGTACTTC

D gene: NA
J gene: TRBJ1-2
clone size: NA
V gene: TRBV5-1
CDR3 protein: CASSPGGGQGSYGYTF
CDR3 DNA: TGCGCCAGCAGCCCCGGAGGGGGGCAGGGGAGCTATGGCTACACCTTC

D gene: NA
J gene: TRBJ1-4
clone size: NA
V gene: TRBV18
CDR3 protein: CASSPAQPGQLGEKLFF
CDR3 DNA: TGTGCCAGCTCACCCGCACAACCCGGGCAACTAGGTGAAAAACTGTTTTTT

D gene: TRBD1
J gene: TRBJ1-6
clone size: NA
V gene: TRBV6-4
CDR3 protein: CASRLDRGINSPLHF
CDR3 DNA: TGTGCCAGCAGACTAGACAGGGGTATTAATTCACCCCTCCACTTT

D gene: NA
J gene: TRBJ1-1
clone size: NA
V gene: TRBV20-1
CDR3 protein: CSANQNTEAFF
CDR3 DNA: TGCAGTGCTAATCAGAACACTGAAGCTTTCTTT

D gene: NA
J gene: TRBJ1-4
clone size: once
V gene: TRBV7-9
CDR3 protein: CASSLPGALEKLFF
CDR3 DNA: TGTGCCAGCAGTTTGCCGGGCGCACTGGAAAAACTGTTTTTT

D gene: NA
J gene: TRBJ1-3
clone size: NA
V gene: TRBV27
CDR3 protein: CASSQVGIPGNTIYF
CDR3 DNA: TGTGCCAGCAGCCAAGTGGGTATACCAGGAAACACCATATATTTT

D gene: NA
J gene: TRBJ2-1
clone size: NA
V gene: TRBV28
CDR3 protein: CASSSYNEQFF
CDR3 DNA: TGTGCCAGCAGTTCATACAATGAGCAGTTCTTC

D gene: NA
J gene: TRBJ2-3
clone size: NA
V gene: TRBV7-8
CDR3 protein: CASSSRALRTDTQYF
CDR3 DNA: TGTGCCAGCAGCTCCCGGGCCCTCAGAACGGATACGCAGTATTTT

D gene: NA
J gene: TRBJ1-1
clone size: few
V gene: TRBV27
CDR3 protein: CASSSLGTLNTEAFF
CDR3 DNA: TGTGCCAGCAGTTCCCTCGGGACATTGAACACTGAAGCTTTCTTT

D gene: NA
J gene: TRBJ1-5
clone size: NA
V gene: TRBV19
CDR3 protein: CASSIVGGNQPQHF
CDR3 DNA: TGTGCCAGTAGTATAGTTGGGGGCAATCAGCCCCAGCATTTT

D gene: NA
J gene: TRBJ1-5
clone size: once
V gene: TRBV24-1
CDR3 protein: CATSDLSGTPTPSNQPQHF
CDR3 DNA: TGTGCCACCAGTGATTTGTCCGGGACACCAACTCCTAGCAATCAGCCCCAGCATTTT

D gene: TRBD2
J gene: TRBJ2-7
clone size: NA
V gene: TRBV6-5
CDR3 protein: CASSYSTSGSFYEQYF
CDR3 DNA: TGTGCCAGCAGCTACTCCACTAGCGGGAGCTTCTACGAGCAGTACTTC

D gene: NA
J gene: TRBJ2-3
clone size: NA
V gene: TRBV7-2
CDR3 protein: CASSPARTPSTDTQYF
CDR3 DNA: TGTGCCAGCAGTCCTGCCAGGACGCCTAGCACAGATACGCAGTATTTT

D gene: NA
J gene: TRBJ1-4
clone size: NA
V gene: TRBV5-1
CDR3 protein: CASSFTDPTNEKLFF
CDR3 DNA: TGCGCCAGCAGTTTCACGGACCCAACTAATGAAAAACTGTTTTTT